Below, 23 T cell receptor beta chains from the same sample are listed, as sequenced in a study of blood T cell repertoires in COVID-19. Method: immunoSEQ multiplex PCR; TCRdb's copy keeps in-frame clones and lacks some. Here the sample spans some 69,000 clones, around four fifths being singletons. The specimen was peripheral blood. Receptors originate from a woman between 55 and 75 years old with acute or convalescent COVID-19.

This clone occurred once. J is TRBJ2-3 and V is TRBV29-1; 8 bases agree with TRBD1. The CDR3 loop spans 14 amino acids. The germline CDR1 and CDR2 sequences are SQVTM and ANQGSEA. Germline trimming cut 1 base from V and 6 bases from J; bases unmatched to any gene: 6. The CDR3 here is CSVEAGGALDTQYF. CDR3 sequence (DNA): TGCAGCGTTGAAGCAGGGGGCGCGTTGGATACGCAGTATTTT.

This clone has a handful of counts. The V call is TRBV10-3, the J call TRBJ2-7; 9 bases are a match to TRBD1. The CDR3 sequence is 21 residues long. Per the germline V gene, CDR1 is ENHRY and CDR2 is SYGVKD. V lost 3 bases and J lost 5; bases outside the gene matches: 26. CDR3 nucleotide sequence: TGTGCCATCAGTGACCTGATTCAGGGGGCGATAGGGACAGGGAAGGTGGACGAGCAGTACTTC. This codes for CAISDLIQGAIGTGKVDEQYF.

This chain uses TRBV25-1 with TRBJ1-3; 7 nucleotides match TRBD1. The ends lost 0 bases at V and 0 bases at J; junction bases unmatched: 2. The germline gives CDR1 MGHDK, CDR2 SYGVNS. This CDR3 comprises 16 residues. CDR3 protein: CASSEYRGPSGNTIYF. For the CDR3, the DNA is TGTGCCAGCAGTGAATATAGGGGGCCCTCTGGAAACACCATATATTTT.

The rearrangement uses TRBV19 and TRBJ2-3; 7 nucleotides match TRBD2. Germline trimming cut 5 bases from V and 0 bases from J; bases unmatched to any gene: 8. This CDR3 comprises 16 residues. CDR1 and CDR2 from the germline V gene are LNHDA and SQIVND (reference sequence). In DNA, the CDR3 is TGTGCCAGTAGTTTCGGGAGGCGGCCTAGCACAGATACGCAGTATTTT. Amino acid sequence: CASSFGRRPSTDTQYF. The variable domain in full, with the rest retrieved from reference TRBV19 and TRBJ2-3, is DGGITQSPKYLFRKEGQNVTLSCEQNLNHDAMYWYRQDPGQGLRLIYYSQIVNDFQKGDIAEGYSVSREKKESFPLTVTSAQKNPTAFYLCASSFGRRPSTDTQYFGPGTRLTVL.

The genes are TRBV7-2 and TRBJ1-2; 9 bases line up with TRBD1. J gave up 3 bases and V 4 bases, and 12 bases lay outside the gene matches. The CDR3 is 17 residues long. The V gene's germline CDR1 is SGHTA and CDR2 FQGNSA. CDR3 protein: CASSSYSRTGADYGYTF. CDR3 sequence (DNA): TGTGCCAGCAGCTCTTATAGCAGGACAGGGGCGGACTATGGCTACACCTTC.

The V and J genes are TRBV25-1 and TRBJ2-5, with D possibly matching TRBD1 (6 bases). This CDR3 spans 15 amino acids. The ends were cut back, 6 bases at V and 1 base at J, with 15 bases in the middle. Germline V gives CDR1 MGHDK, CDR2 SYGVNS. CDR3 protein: CASRDSRVPQETQYF. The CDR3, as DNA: TGTGCCAGCAGGGACAGTCGAGTGCCCCAAGAGACCCAGTACTTC.

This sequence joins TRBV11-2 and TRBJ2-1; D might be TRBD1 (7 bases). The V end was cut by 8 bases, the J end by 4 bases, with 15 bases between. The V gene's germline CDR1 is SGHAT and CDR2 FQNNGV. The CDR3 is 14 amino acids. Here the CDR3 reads CASEDRAGYNEQFF. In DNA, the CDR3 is TGTGCCAGCGAAGACAGGGCGGGGTACAATGAGCAGTTCTTC.

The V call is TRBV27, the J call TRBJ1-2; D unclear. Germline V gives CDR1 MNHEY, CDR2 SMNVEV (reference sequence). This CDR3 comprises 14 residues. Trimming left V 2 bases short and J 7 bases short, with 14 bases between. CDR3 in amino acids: CASSLGQFMGGYTF. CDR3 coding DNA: TGTGCCAGCAGTTTAGGGCAGTTTATGGGTGGCTACACCTTC.

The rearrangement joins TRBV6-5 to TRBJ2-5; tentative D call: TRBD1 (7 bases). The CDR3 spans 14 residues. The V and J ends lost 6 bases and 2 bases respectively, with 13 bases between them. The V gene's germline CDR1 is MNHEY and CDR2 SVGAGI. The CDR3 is CASRWTGGQETQYF. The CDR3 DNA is TGTGCCAGCAGATGGACAGGAGGGCAAGAGACCCAGTACTTC.

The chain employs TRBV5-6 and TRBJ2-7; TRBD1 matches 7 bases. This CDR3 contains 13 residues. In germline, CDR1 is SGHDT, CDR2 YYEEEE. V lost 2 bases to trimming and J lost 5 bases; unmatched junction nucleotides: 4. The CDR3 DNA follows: TGTGCCAGCAGCTTAGACAGGGTGAACGAGCAGTACTTC. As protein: CASSLDRVNEQYF.

CDR3 amino acids: CASSLGGPRRNEQFF. DNA of the CDR3: TGTGCCAGCAGCTTGGGGGGCCCGCGTCGCAATGAGCAGTTCTTC. The rearrangement uses TRBV5-4 and TRBJ2-1; the D gene is possibly TRBD1 (5 bases). CDR3 length: 15 amino acids. Trimming cost V 0 bases and J 6 bases, with 13 bases left between them. Looked up from germline, CDR1 is SGHNT and CDR2 is YYREEE (reference sequence).

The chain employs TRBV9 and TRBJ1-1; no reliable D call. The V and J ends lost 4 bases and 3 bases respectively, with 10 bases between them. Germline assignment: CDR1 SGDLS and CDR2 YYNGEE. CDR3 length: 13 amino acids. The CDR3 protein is CASSLSRDTEAFF. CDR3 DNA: TGTGCCAGCAGCCTATCACGGGACACTGAAGCTTTCTTT. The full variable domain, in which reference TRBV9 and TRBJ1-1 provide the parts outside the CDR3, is DSGVTQTPKHLITATGQRVTLRCSPRSGDLSVYWYQQSLDQGLQFLIQYYNGEERAKGNILERFSAQQFPDLHSELNLSSLELGDSALYFCASSLSRDTEAFFGQGTRLTVV.

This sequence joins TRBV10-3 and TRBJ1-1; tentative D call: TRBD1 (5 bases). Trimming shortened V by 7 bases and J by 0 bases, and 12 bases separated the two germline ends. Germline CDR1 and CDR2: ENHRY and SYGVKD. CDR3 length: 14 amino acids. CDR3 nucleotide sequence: TGTGCCATCAAATTGGGGGGTATGAACACTGAAGCTTTCTTT. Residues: CAIKLGGMNTEAFF.

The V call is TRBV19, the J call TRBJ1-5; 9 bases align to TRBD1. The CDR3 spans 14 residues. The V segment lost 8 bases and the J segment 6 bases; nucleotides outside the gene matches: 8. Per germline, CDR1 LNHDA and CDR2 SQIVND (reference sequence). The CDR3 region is CASAGTGGSQPQHF. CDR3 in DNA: TGTGCCAGTGCCGGCACAGGGGGCTCTCAGCCCCAGCATTTT.

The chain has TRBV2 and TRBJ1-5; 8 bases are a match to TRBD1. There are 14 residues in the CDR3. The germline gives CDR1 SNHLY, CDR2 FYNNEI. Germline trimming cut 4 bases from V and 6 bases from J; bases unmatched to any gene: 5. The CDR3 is CASSVGTGGQPQHF. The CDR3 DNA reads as TGTGCCAGCAGTGTTGGCACAGGGGGTCAGCCCCAGCATTTT. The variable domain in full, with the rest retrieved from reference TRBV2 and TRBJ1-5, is EPEVTQTPSHQVTQMGQEVILRCVPISNHLYFYWYRQILGQKVEFLVSFYNNEISEKSEIFDDQFSVERPDGSNFTLKIRSTKLEDSAMYFCASSVGTGGQPQHFGDGTRLSIL.

CDR3 sequence: CASQRDSLRDEQFF. The CDR3 nucleotides are TGTGCCAGTCAACGGGACTCCCTTCGCGATGAGCAGTTCTTC. V and J are TRBV19 and TRBJ2-1, with D perhaps matching TRBD2 (6 bases). Germline CDR1 is LNHDA and CDR2 is SQIVND (reference sequence). The CDR3 consists of 14 residues. Deletions cut 8 bases from V and 8 bases from J, with 19 bases between. Looking up the rest from reference TRBV19 and TRBJ2-1 gives the full variable domain: DGGITQSPKYLFRKEGQNVTLSCEQNLNHDAMYWYRQDPGQGLRLIYYSQIVNDFQKGDIAEGYSVSREKKESFPLTVTSAQKNPTAFYLCASQRDSLRDEQFFGPGTRLTVL.

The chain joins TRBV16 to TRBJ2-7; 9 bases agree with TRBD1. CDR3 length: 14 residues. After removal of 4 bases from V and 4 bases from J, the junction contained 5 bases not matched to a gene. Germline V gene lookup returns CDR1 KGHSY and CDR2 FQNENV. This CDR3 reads CASSPQGAGYEQYF. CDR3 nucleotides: TGTGCCAGCAGCCCACAGGGGGCGGGTTACGAGCAGTACTTC. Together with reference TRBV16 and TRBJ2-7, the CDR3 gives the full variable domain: GEEVAQTPKHLVRGEGQKAKLYCAPIKGHSYVFWYQQVLKNEFKFLISFQNENVFDETGMPKERFSAKCLPNSPCSLEIQATKLEDSAVYFCASSPQGAGYEQYFGPGTRLTVT.

CDR3 region: CASSTGQSQETQYF. The CDR3 DNA reads as TGTGCCAGCAGCACCGGACAGAGCCAAGAGACCCAGTACTTC. The chain couples TRBV5-4 to TRBJ2-5, with D tentatively TRBD1 (6 bases). The ends were cut back, 4 bases at V and 1 base at J, with 11 bases in the middle. Per the germline V gene, CDR1 is SGHNT and CDR2 is YYREEE (reference sequence). The length of the CDR3 is 14 residues.

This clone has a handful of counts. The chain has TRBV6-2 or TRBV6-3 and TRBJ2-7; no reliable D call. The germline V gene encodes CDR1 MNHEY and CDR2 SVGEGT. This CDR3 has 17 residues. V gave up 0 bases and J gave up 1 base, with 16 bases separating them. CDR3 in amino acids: CASSYSLIDPISYEQYF. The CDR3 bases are TGTGCCAGCAGTTACTCCTTGATAGATCCGATATCCTACGAGCAGTACTTC.

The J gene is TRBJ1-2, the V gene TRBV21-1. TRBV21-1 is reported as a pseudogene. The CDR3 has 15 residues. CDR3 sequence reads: CASSKEVGKVDGYTF. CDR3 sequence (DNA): TGTGCCAGCAGCAAAGAGGTCGGGAAAGTTGATGGCTACACCTTC.

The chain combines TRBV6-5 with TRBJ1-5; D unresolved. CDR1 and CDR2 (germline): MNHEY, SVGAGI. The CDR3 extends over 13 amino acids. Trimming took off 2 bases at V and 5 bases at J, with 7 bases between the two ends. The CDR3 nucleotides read TGTGCCAGCAGTTACAATCCCGATCAGCCCCAGCATTTT. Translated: CASSYNPDQPQHF.

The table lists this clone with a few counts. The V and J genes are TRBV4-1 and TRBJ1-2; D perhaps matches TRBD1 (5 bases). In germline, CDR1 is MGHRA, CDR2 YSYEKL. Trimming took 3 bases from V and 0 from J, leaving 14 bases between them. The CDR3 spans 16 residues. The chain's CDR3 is CASSHRTLNTNYGYTF. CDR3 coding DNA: TGCGCCAGCAGCCACAGGACACTGAACACTAACTATGGCTACACCTTC.

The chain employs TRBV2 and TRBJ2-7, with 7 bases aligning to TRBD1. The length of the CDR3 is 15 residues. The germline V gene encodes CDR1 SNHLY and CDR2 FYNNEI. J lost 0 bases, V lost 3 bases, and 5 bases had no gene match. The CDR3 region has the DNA TGTGCCAGCAGTGACAGGGACAGACTCTCCTACGAGCAGTACTTC. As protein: CASSDRDRLSYEQYF.